Sequencing of this T cell receptor (beta chain) was carried out in a study of shared clonotypes between healthy human individuals. Looking at the study overall: CD4 naive and memory got three plates each, CD8 naive two, CD8 memory one.

Several immunoSEQ plates received, in even portions, the genomic DNA of each subset. As handled by the study authors: ImmunoSEQ gave junction-only sequences without quality scores, so filtering differed. Clones were sequenced by immunoSEQ multiplex PCR, and TCRdb holds only the in-frame ones, with some missing. The D gene and trimming were derived from the DNA, and the V and J assignments and clone size from that table. The table records under 600,000 clones, around 97% of them present only once. Study-wide findings and caveats: On the whole, naive subsets had larger estimated richness than memory subsets had.

Germline CDR1 is WNHNN and CDR2 is SYGVQD (reference sequence). Trimming removed 1 base from V and 5 bases from J; junction bases left unmatched: 6. This CDR3 has 16 residues. On this clone itself: Its antigen is not known.

The chain couples TRBV10-1 to TRBJ2-5; 11 bases match TRBD2. Input material: naive CD4+ T cells sorted from blood. Subset of the sample: CD45RA+ positively selected. The TCR comes from a woman between 25 and 40 years old in good health. The CDR3 nucleotides are TGCGCCAGCAGTGAGTTGGCTAGCGGGGGGAAGGAGACCCAGTACTTC. Translated: CASSELASGGKETQYF.